A selection of T cell receptor beta chains follows, all from one sample in a study of spatial heterogeneity in lung cancer. Via MiXCR, TCRdb re-called the 5' RACE reads, giving one row per CDR3 protein. The table includes some 44,000 distinct CDR3 sequences, roughly an eighth detected once. The sample consisted of PBMCs, taken at surgery. The receptors were sampled from a male donor with early-stage non-small cell lung cancer. The CDR3 runs from the conserved cysteine through the conserved F or W. The D gene is left open where the match is weak. Expanded clones are given a class, and other clones once, few, many or no size at all.

V	size	J	D	CDR3	DNA
TRBV15	-	TRBJ2-7	TRBD2	CATSRAPAGDYEQYF	TGTGCCACCAGCAGAGCCCCAGCGGGGGACTACGAGCAGTACTTC
TRBV11-1	-	TRBJ1-1	TRBD1	CASSPGQGARDTEAFF	TGTGCCAGCAGCCCCGGACAGGGGGCGCGGGACACTGAAGCTTTCTTT
TRBV29-1	-	TRBJ2-3	TRBD1	CSVDLPGQGPGTDTQYF	TGCAGCGTTGACTTACCGGGACAGGGGCCGGGGACAGATACGCAGTATTTT
TRBV6-5	-	TRBJ2-7	TRBD2	CASRTGTSGTYEQYF	TGTGCCAGCAGGACAGGGACTAGCGGTACCTACGAGCAGTACTTC
TRBV5-1	few	TRBJ2-3	-	CASIRGDRTDTQYF	TGCGCCAGCATTCGAGGGGACCGCACAGATACGCAGTATTTT
TRBV5-1	-	TRBJ1-1	-	CASSPLRPDGYTEAFF	TGCGCCAGCAGCCCCCTTCGTCCAGACGGTTACACTGAAGCTTTCTTT
TRBV5-1	many	TRBJ2-7	-	CASSAGFYEQYF	TGCGCCAGCAGCGCCGGGTTCTACGAGCAGTACTTC
TRBV29-1	many	TRBJ1-2	TRBD1	CSGTGGPVYGYTF	TGCAGCGGAACAGGGGGCCCCGTCTATGGCTACACCTTC
TRBV21-1	many	TRBJ2-3	-	CASSKTPREGLCTDTQYF	TGTGCCAGCAGCAAAACCCCCCGGGAGGGCCTATGCACAGATACGCAGTATTTT
TRBV7-3	many	TRBJ2-7	TRBD2	CASSPGGLYEQYF	TGTGCCAGCAGCCCGGGAGGGCTCTACGAGCAGTACTTC
TRBV27	many	TRBJ1-3	-	CASSRNTIYF	TGTGCCAGCTCTAGAAACACCATATATTTT
TRBV27	-	TRBJ1-2	-	CASSFGPIYGYTF	TGTGCCAGCAGTTTCGGACCCATCTATGGCTACACCTTC
TRBV27	many	TRBJ1-5	TRBD1	CASSSDQGAQPQHF	TGTGCCAGCAGTTCTGATCAGGGGGCGCAGCCCCAGCATTTT
TRBV11-2	many	TRBJ2-1	-	CASRPRGASSYNEQFF	TGTGCCAGCAGACCCCGCGGGGCGAGCTCCTACAATGAGCAGTTCTTC
TRBV11-2	many	TRBJ2-1	-	CASSPGFGGPVNEQFF	TGTGCCAGCAGCCCAGGGTTCGGGGGCCCTGTCAATGAGCAGTTCTTC
TRBV12-3/TRBV12-4	many	TRBJ2-3	-	CASTPASTDTQYF	TGTGCCAGCACACCCGCTAGCACAGATACGCAGTATTTT